This TCR beta chain comes out of a study of cytomegalovirus exposure and HLA in healthy donors. PCR amplification relied on 60 Vbeta primers (plus 13 Jbeta primers). In the original processing: A later analysis counted 65 million to 95 million unique TCR beta chains, 10 million to 12 million shared. Method: immunoSEQ multiplex PCR; TCRdb's copy keeps in-frame clones and lacks some. The D gene and trimming were derived from the DNA, and the V and J assignments and clone size from that table. Of 120,000 to 150,000 clones listed, roughly 80% are singletons. Study-level results: Whilst most TCR sequences proved rare, a subset of public TCRs occurred across many donors.

The CDR3 is 15 amino acids. Germline loops: CDR1 SGHVS, CDR2 FNYEAQ. J was trimmed by 6 bases and V by 1 base; bases with no gene match: 3. In regard to this clone: The antigen remains unidentified.

Whereas donors were nominally healthy upon sampling, unrecorded immune exposures were probable. The source material was PBMCs. The TCR was taken from a woman aged 40 to 55 in good health and CMV-seropositive. The rearrangement links TRBV7-6 to TRBJ2-2; 9 nucleotides line up with TRBD1. CDR3 nucleotide sequence: TGTGCCAGCAGCTTAGTGGGACAGGGATCCGGGGAGCTGTTTTTT. This encodes CASSLVGQGSGELFF.